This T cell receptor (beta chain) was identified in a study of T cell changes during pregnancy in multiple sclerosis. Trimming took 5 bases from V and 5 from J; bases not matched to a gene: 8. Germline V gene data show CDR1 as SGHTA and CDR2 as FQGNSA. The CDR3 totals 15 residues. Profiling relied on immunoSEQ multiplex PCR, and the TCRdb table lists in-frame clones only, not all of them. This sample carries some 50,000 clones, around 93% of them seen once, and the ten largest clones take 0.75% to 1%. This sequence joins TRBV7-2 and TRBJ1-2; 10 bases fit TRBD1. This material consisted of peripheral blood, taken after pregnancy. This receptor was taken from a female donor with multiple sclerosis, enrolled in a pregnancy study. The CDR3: CASSPRDRGAYGYTF. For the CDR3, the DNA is TGTGCCAGCAGCCCCAGGGACAGGGGCGCTTATGGCTACACCTTC.